This T cell receptor beta chain was identified during a study of shared T cell receptors in the human thymus. Using immunoSEQ multiplex PCR, the repertoire was profiled, and TCRdb retains in-frame clones only, with some absent. Of over 450,000 clones detected, around 78% appear once; the ten largest clones hold more than 0.01%. The CDR3 runs 14 residues. V lost 4 bases to trimming and J lost 8 bases; unmatched junction nucleotides: 8. Germline V CDR1 and CDR2: LGHNA, YSLEER. Another study also made use of these data, one on human thymus T cells. That publication notes: Healthy Finnish infants having corrective surgery for congenital heart defects served as donors. Thymic material originated from resections removed in the course of corrective heart surgery. Related research reported highly overlapping thymic repertoires among unrelated individuals.

Sequenced input: thymocytes. This receptor was identified in a boy younger than two with a congenital heart defect. The chain combines TRBV4-3 with TRBJ2-1, with 7 bases matching TRBD2. The CDR3 sequence is CASSRALASHEQFF. CDR3 sequence (DNA): TGCGCCAGCAGCCGCGCACTAGCGTCCCATGAGCAGTTCTTC.